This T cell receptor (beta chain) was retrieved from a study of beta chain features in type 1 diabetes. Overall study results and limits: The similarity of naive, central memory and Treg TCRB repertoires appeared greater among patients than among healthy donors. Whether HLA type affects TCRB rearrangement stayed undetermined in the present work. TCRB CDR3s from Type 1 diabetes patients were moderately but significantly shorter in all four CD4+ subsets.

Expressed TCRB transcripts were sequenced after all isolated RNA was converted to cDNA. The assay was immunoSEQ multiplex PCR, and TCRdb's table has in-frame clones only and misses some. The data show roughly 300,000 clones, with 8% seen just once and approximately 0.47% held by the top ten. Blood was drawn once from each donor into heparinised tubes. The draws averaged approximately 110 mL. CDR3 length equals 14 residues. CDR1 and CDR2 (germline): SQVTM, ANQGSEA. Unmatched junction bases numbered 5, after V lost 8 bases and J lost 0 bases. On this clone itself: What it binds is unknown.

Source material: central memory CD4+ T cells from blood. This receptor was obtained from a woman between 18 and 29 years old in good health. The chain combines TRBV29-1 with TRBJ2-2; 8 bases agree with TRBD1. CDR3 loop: CSTRTGTNTGELFF. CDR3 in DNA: TGCAGCACCCGGACAGGGACGAACACCGGGGAGCTGTTTTTT.